What follows describes a single TCR beta chain. This entry is derived from a study of blood T cell repertoires in COVID-19. Study in general: Acute and convalescent COVID-19 samples came from the United States, Italy and Spain. Sources were T cells, B-cell-depleted T cells, or PBMCs; the material itself was cDNA or gDNA.

The CDR3 runs 15 residues. Germline V CDR1 and CDR2: SGHDT, YYEEEE. V lost 0 bases and J lost 5; bases outside the gene matches: 3. Per the study methods: Amplification from reference gene primers served as the basis for estimated nucleated cell counts. The assay was immunoSEQ multiplex PCR, and TCRdb's table has in-frame clones only and misses some. The V and J calls and clone size were taken over from that table, and D and trimming were inferred from the DNA. The repertoire includes approximately 390,000 clones, around 87% of them detected once, and approximately 2.5% sits in the top ten. The sample was peripheral blood. This clonotype was obtained from a woman aged 55-70 years with COVID-19, enrolled during active disease. The chain recombines TRBV5-6 with TRBJ1-2, with 11 nucleotides matching TRBD1. The CDR3 sequence is CASSLGDRGNYGYTF. The CDR3 coding sequence is TGTGCCAGCAGCTTGGGGGACAGGGGGAATTATGGCTACACCTTC.